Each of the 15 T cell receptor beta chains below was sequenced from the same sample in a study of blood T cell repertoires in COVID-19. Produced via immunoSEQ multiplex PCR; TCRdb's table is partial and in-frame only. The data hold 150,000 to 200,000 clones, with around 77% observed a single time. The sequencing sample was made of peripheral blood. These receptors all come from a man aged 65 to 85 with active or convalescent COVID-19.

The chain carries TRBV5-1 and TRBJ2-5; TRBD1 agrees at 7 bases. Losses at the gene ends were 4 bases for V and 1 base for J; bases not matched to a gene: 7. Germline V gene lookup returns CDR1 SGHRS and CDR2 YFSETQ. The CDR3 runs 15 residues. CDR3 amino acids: CASSTRTGFQETQYF. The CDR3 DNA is TGCGCCAGCAGCACCCGGACAGGATTCCAAGAGACCCAGTACTTC. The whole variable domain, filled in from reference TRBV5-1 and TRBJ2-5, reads KAGVTQTPRYLIKTRGQQVTLSCSPISGHRSVSWYQQTPGQGLQFLFEYFSETQRNKGNFPGRFSGRQFSNSRSEMNVSTLELGDSALYLCASSTRTGFQETQYFGPGTRLLVL.

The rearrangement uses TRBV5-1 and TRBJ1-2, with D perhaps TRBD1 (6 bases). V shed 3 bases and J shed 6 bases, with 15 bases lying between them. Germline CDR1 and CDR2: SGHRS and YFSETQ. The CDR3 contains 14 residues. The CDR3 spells CASSYPREGDGYTF. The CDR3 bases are TGCGCCAGCAGCTACCCCAGGGAGGGGGATGGCTACACCTTC.

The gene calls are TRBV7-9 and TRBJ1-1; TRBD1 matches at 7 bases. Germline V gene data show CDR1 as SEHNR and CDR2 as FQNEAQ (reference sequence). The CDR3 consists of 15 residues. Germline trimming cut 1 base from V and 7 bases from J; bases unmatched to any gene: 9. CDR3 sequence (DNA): TGTGCCAGCAGCTTAGGGGTGGGTGGGGACAGTGAAGCTTTCTTT. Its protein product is CASSLGVGGDSEAFF. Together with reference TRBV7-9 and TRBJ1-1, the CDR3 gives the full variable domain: DTGVSQNPRHKITKRGQNVTFRCDPISEHNRLYWYRQTLGQGPEFLTYFQNEAQLEKSRLLSDRFSAERPKGSFSTLEIQRTEQGDSAMYLCASSLGVGGDSEAFFGQGTRLTVV.

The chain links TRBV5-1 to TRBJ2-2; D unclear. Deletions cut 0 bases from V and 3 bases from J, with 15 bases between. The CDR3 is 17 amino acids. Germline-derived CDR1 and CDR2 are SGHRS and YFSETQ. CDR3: CASSLGISAFDTGELFF. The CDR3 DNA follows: TGCGCCAGCAGCTTGGGAATAAGTGCGTTCGACACCGGGGAGCTGTTTTTT. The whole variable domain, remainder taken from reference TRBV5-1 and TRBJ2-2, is KAGVTQTPRYLIKTRGQQVTLSCSPISGHRSVSWYQQTPGQGLQFLFEYFSETQRNKGNFPGRFSGRQFSNSRSEMNVSTLELGDSALYLCASSLGISAFDTGELFFGEGSRLTVL.

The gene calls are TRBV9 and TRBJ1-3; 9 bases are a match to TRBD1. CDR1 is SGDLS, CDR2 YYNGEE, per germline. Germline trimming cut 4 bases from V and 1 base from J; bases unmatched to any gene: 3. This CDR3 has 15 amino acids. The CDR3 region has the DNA TGTGCCAGCAGCCCGACAGGGGGGTCTGGAAACACCATATATTTT. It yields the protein CASSPTGGSGNTIYF.

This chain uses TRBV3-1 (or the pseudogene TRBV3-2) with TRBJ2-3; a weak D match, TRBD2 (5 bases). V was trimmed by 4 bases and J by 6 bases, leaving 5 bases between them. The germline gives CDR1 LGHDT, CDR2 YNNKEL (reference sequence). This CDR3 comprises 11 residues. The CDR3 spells CASSREDTQYF. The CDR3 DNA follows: TGTGCCAGCAGCCGGGAGGATACGCAGTATTTT.

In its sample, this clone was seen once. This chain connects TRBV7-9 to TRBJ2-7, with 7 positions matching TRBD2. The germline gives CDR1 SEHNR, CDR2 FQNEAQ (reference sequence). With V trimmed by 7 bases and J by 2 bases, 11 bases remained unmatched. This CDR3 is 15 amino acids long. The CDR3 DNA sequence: TGTGCCAGCATCCCTCTGGGGGGAGGGCCCTACGAGCAGTACTTC. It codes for CASIPLGGGPYEQYF.

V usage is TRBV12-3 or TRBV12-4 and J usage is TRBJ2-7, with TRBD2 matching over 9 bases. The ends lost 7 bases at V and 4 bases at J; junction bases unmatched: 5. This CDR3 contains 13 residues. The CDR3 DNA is TGTGCCAGCATGATCAGCGGGAGGTACGAGCAGTACTTC. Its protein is CASMISGRYEQYF.

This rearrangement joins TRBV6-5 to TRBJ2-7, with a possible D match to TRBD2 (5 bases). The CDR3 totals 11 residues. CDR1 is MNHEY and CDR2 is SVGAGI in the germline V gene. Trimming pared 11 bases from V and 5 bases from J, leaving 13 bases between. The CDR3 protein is CAVGVWNEQYF. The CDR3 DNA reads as TGTGCCGTCGGGGTGTGGAACGAGCAGTACTTC.

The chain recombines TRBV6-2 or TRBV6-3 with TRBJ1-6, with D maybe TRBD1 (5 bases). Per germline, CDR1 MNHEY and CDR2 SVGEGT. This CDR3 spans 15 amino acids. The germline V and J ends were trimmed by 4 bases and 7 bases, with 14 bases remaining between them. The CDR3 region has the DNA TGTGCCAGCAGTTGGCGGGACCCCGGGAATTCACCCCTCCACTTT. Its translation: CASSWRDPGNSPLHF.

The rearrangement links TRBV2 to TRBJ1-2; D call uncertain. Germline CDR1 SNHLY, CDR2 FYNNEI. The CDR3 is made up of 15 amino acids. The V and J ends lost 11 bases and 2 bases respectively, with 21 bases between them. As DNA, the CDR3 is TGTGCCGGCACATCCCACCCCCCGGGGAACTATGGCTACACCTTC. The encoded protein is CAGTSHPPGNYGYTF.

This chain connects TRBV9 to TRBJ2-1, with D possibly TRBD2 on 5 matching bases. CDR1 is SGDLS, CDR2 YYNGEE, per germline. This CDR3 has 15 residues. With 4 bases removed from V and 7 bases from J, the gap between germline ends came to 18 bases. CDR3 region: CASSPIAGGGNEQFF. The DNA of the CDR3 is TGTGCCAGCAGCCCTATCGCGGGCGGCGGGAATGAGCAGTTCTTC.

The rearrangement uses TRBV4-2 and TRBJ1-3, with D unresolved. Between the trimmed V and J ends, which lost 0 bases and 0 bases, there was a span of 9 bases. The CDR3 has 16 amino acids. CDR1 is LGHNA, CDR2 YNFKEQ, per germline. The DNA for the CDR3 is TGTGCCAGCAGCCAAGATCTGGTCAGCTCTGGAAACACCATATATTTT. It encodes CASSQDLVSSGNTIYF.

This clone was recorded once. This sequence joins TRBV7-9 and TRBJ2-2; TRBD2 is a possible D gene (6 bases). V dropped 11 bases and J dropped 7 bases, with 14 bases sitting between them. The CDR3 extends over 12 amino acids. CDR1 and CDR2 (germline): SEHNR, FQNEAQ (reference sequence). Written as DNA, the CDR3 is TGTGCCGGATTGGAGGGGAACGGGGAGCTGTTTTTT. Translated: CAGLEGNGELFF.

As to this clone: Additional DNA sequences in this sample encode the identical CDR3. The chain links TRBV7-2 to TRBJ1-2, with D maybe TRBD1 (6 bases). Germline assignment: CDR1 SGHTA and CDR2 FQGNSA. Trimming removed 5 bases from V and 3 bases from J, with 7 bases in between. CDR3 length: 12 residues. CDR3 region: CASSPGDYGYTF. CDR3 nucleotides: TGTGCCAGCAGCCCAGGGGACTATGGCTACACCTTC.